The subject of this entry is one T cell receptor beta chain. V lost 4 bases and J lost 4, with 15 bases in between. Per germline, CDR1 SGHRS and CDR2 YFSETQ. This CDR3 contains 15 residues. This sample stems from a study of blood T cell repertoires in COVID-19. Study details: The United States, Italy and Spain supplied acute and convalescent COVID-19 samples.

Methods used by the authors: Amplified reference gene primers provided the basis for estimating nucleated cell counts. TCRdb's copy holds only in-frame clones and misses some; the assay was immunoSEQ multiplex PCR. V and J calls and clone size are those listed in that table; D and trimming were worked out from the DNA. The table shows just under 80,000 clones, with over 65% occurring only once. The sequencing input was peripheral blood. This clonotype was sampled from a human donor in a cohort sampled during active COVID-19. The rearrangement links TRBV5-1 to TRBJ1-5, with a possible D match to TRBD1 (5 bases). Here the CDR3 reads CASSPGASPNQPQHF. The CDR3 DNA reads TGCGCCAGCAGCCCTGGGGCCAGCCCGAATCAGCCCCAGCATTTT.